This entry describes one T cell receptor (beta chain). This clonotype was recorded at least ten times. Its antigen is unknown. It has no much larger one-base neighbor in the sample; base qualities were not kept. This specimen belongs to a study of T cells in Graves' hyperthyroidism and ophthalmopathy (dated by TCRdb to about 2019). The study in broad terms: Peripheral blood was sampled at the time of initial diagnosis, prior to any treatment. Prospective prediction of ophthalmopathy was tested in an independent validation cohort consisting of some 19 hyperthyroidism patients and more than 15 patients who later progressed to ophthalmopathy. To identify distinguishing TCR V-J signatures, a discovery cohort of 90 to 100 patients was used, comprising 43 with Graves' ophthalmopathy and 55 to 65 with stable Graves' hyperthyroidism. Thyroid tissue and blood T-cell repertoires from over 5 Graves' hyperthyroidism patients were also compared in the study. According to the paper, TCR Vbeta CDR3 sequencing was carried out on 135 peripheral blood samples, which came from around 43 ophthalmopathy, about 75 hyperthyroidism and approximately 17 progressor patients. The 100 discovery patients were divided at random into training and test sets in a 7:3 ratio. Once sampling was done, hyperthyroidism patients were given methimazole at a starting dose of 30 mg daily, whereas ophthalmopathy patients were given high-dose intravenous methylprednisolone. The investigation overall reported the following: During validation, the model predicted progression to ophthalmopathy a median of about 6.5 months ahead of onset, with just under 71% sensitivity and about 75% specificity. Sample size was not statistically predetermined, and blinding of investigators to group allocation was not performed. In cross-validation, a model built on a 13 V-J signature told ophthalmopathy apart from stable hyperthyroidism with approximately 90% sensitivity and around 81% specificity, and in testing the same model reached 80%/75%. Blood samples also contained most of the expanded thyroid clonotypes (frequency above 0.001), which suggests that blood repertoires may reflect thyroid immune responses.

Stable Graves' hyperthyroidism was defined as the absence of progression to ophthalmopathy over 18 months of follow-up. Hyperthyroidism patients were newly diagnosed, with disease duration under 2 months, and aged 18 to 65 years. Any patient with an uncontrolled infection, another autoimmune disease, pregnancy or lactation was excluded. Diagnoses were based on clinical symptoms, serum thyroxine and TRAb, thyroid ultrasound and orbital computed tomography. PBMCs were separated from over 9 ml of fresh peripheral blood using Ficoll-Paque density gradient centrifugation. Total RNA was extracted using Trizol reagent, and RNA quality was assessed on an Agilent 2100 Bioanalyzer. The germline V gene encodes CDR1 SGHKS and CDR2 YYEKEE (reference sequence). Trimming at the junction amounts to 3 bases on V and 2 bases on J, and the germline ends lie 12 bases apart. The CDR3 measures 15 amino acids from cysteine to phenylalanine. Only the CDR3 part of the read is kept: 45 bases, read in frame from the first base.

The TCR beta CDR3 regions were amplified from the RNA transcripts. The first round of RT-PCR for the TCR CDR3 was performed with the HTBI primer set and the Qiagen OneStep RT-PCR kit. Libraries were constructed in a second round of multiplex PCR, after which size selection and purification were performed. Libraries were sequenced paired-end with 100 bp reads on an Illumina HiSeq2000. As for how the authors treated the data: Raw data were processed with SOAPnuke, discarding reads with adapters, uncalled bases, mean Phred below 15, or no exact constant-primer or identifier match. COPE v1.2.5 was used to merge the high-quality paired reads, and each unique nucleotide sequence was defined as a clonotype. MiTCR v1.1 was used to align clonotypes to the IMGT TRBV, TRBD and TRBJ reference segments. Analysis was restricted to V-J combinations with a frequency above 0.0001, which covered 98% to 99.2% of repertoires. A TCS score was defined as the ratio of F50 (clonal expansion) to E x V (chaos), with BLOSUM62-based TCRdist applied between CDR3 peptides within each V-J. Welch's t-statistics and random forest reduced 500 to 650 V-J features to 13, which were used in a naive Bayes classifier (R e1071). TCRdb handled the public reads itself, with Q25 trimming in fastp and clone calling in MiXCR, and kept productive beta chains. Every distinct CDR3 protein forms one entry, paired with its most common genes and DNA. The V and J calls and clone size are TCRdb's, not the authors'. The sample table records around 300,000 distinct CDR3 sequences; about 14% of these occur just once. Around 24% of the sample rests with the top ten.

The sequencing input was blood. This TCR came from a woman under 40 with Graves' hyperthyroidism. The chain is encoded by TRBV5-5 joined to TRBJ1-3; the D segment cannot be called with confidence. CDR3 reads: CASSSDPAAGNTIYF. The DNA sequence follows: TGTGCCAGCAGCTCGGACCCAGCGGCTGGAAACACCATATATTTT.